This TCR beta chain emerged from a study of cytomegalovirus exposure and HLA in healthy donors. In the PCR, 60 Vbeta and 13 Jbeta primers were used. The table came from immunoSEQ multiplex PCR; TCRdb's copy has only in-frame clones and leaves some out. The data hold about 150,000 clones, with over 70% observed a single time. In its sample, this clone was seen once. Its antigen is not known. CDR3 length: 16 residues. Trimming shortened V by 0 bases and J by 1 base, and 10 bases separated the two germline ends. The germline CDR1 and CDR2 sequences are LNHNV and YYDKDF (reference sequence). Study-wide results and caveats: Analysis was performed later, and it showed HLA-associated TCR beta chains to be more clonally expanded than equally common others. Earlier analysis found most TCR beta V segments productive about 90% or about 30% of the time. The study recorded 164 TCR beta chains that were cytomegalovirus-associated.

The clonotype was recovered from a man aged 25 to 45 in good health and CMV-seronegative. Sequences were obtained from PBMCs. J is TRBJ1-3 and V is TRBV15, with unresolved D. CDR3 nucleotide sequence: TGTGCCACCAGCAGAGATCCCGGCGGATCTGGAAACACCATATATTTT. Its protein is CATSRDPGGSGNTIYF.